These T cell receptor beta chains were read from a single sample in a study of beta chain features in type 1 diabetes. TCRdb keeps only in-frame clones here, not all; method: immunoSEQ multiplex PCR. The data show a few hundred thousand clones, approximately 16% seen once. The specimen sequenced was naive CD4+ T cells from blood. These receptors all come from a man between 18 and 35 years old with type 1 diabetes. Both conserved end residues are part of each CDR3. D genes are given only for firm matches. Size is omitted from some rows. Given values are once, few, many or a class for expanded clones.

CDR3nt	CDR3aa	abundance	v_gene	d_gene	j_gene
TGTGCCAGTAGTCCATCTGGACTTCGGGAGACCCAGTACTTC	CASSPSGLRETQYF	NA	TRBV19	NA	TRBJ2-5
TGTGCCAGCAGTCAGGACTATGGCTACACCTTC	CASSQDYGYTF	NA	TRBV2	NA	TRBJ1-2
TGTGCCTGGAGTGGAGGGGGCGGTGGGGAGACCCAGTACTTC	CAWSGGGGGETQYF	NA	TRBV30	TRBD1	TRBJ2-5
TGTGCCAGCAGCGTAGGTAGCGGGGGATACGCTCTGCAGTTCTTC	CASSVGSGGYALQFF	NA	TRBV9	TRBD2	TRBJ2-1
TGTGCCAGCAGCTCGGGTGACAGGGCCGGGGTATACGAGCAGTACTTC	CASSSGDRAGVYEQYF	NA	TRBV7-6	TRBD1	TRBJ2-7
TGTGCCAGCAGGGGGACATTCAGCACAGATACGCAGTATTTT	CASRGTFSTDTQYF	few	TRBV28	NA	TRBJ2-3
TGTGCCAGCAGCATTACAGGGGTGGATACGCAGTATTTT	CASSITGVDTQYF	NA	TRBV5-4	TRBD1	TRBJ2-3
TGTGCCTGGAGTCTCAGAGGACAGGGTAGCAATCAGCCCCAGCATTTT	CAWSLRGQGSNQPQHF	few	TRBV30	TRBD1	TRBJ1-5
TGTGCCAGCAGTTCCCTGGGGACTAGTTCCTACAATGAGCAGTTCTTC	CASSSLGTSSYNEQFF	few	TRBV28	TRBD2	TRBJ2-1
TGCAGTGCTAGAGAATCCAACGAGCAGTACTTC	CSARESNEQYF	NA	TRBV20-1	NA	TRBJ2-7
TGCGCCAGCAGCCCAGACCCAGAAGACAGGGCTGAAGCTTTCTTT	CASSPDPEDRAEAFF	NA	TRBV5-1	TRBD1	TRBJ1-1
TGTGCCAGCAGTACAGGGGCTCTAAACCATCAGCCCCAGCATTTT	CASSTGALNHQPQHF	few	TRBV6-5	TRBD1	TRBJ1-5
TGTGCCGTTAATAACCCCGGACAGCGCTATGGCTACACCTTC	CAVNNPGQRYGYTF	few	TRBV28	NA	TRBJ1-2